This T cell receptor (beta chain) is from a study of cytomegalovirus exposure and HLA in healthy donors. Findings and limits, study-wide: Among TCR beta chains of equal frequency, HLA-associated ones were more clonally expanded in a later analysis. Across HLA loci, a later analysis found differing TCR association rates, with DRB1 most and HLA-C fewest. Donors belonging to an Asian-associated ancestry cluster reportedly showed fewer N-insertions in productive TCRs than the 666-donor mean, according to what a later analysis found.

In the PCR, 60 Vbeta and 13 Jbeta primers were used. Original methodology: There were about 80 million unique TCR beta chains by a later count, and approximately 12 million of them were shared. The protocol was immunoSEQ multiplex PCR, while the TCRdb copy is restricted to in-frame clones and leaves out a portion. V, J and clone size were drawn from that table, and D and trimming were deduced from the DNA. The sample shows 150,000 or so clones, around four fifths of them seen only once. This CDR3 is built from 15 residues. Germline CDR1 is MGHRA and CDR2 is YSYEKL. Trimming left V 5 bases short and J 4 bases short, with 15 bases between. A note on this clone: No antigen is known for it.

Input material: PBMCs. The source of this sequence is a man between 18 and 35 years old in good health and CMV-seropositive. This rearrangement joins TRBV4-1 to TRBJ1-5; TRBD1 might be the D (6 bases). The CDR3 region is CASSVQTGSNQPQHF. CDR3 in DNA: TGCGCCAGCAGCGTCCAAACAGGGTCGAATCAGCCCCAGCATTTT.